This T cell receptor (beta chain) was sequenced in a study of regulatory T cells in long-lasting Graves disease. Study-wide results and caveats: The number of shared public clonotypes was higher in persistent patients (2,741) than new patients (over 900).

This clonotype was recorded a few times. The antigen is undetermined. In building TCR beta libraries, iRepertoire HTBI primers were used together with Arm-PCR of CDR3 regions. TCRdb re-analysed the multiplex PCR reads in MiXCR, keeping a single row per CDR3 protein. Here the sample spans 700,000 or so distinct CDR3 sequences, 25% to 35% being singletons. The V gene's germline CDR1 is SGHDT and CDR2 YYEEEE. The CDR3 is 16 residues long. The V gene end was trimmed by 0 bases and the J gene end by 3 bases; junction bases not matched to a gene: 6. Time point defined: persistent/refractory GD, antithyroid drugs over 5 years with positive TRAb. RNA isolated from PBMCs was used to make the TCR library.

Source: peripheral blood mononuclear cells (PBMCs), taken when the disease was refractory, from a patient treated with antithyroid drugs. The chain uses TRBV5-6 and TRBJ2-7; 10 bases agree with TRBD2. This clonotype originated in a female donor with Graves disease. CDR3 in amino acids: CASSLEQAGGRYEQYF. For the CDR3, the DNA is TGTGCCAGCAGCTTGGAGCAAGCGGGAGGGCGCTACGAGCAGTACTTC. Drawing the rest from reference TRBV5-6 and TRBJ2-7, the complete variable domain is DAGVTQSPTHLIKTRGQQVTLRCSPKSGHDTVSWYQQALGQGPQFIFQYYEEEERQRGNFPDRFSGHQFPNYSSELNVNALLLGDSALYLCASSLEQAGGRYEQYFGPGTRLTVT.